A selection of T cell receptor beta chains follows, all from one sample in a study of identical twins. Each CDR3 protein gets one entry after TCRdb re-called the 5' RACE reads with MiXCR. The sample consists of about 720,000 distinct CDR3 sequences, around a sixth of them appearing once. These records were also assigned to another study, of T cells expressing NK-cell markers.

The specimen sequenced was PBMCs. These receptors all come from a young woman in good health. Each CDR3 is given with its conserved first and last residue. D genes are given only for firm matches. Size values are once, few and many counts, or a class for expanded clones, and some rows have none.

-	TRBV6-5	TRBJ2-4	TRBD1	TGTGCCAGCAGTTACGGGCCAGGGGGCCCCAAAAACATTCAGTACTTC	CASSYGPGGPKNIQYF
few	TRBV4-3	TRBJ2-3	TRBD2	TGCGCCAGCAGCCAACAGGTAGTGGGACTAGCGGGGTCCAATACGCAGTATTTT	CASSQQVVGLAGSNTQYF
-	TRBV27	TRBJ2-1	TRBD2	TGTGCCAGCAGTCTCCGGACTAGCGGGCACTCTATCAATGAGCAGTTCTTC	CASSLRTSGHSINEQFF
-	TRBV5-6	TRBJ1-1	-	TGTGCCAGCAGCGATCTCACGGTGAACACTGAAGCTTTCTTT	CASSDLTVNTEAFF
few	TRBV4-3	TRBJ2-3	TRBD1	TGCGCCAGCAGCCAAGCCCTCCGTCAGGGGGCAACAGATACGCAGTATTTT	CASSQALRQGATDTQYF
-	TRBV12-3/TRBV12-4	TRBJ1-1	-	TGTGCCAGCAGTTTGGGTCCGCTTGGGGAAGCTTTCTTT	CASSLGPLGEAFF
-	TRBV20-1	TRBJ2-7	-	TGCAGTGCTAGAGATCCTGGGGGCGGAAGGTCCTACGAGCAGTACTTC	CSARDPGGGRSYEQYF
-	TRBV10-1	TRBJ2-7	TRBD2	TGCGCCAGCAGTGGGCAGCGGGGGGGAATGGCCTACGAGCAGTACTTC	CASSGQRGGMAYEQYF
-	TRBV6-1	TRBJ2-7	-	TGTGCCAGCAGGTTCCGGGACCGGGCATCCTACGAGCAGTACTTC	CASRFRDRASYEQYF
many	TRBV20-1	TRBJ2-5	TRBD1	TGCAGTGCGACAGGGGGCGAGACCCAGTACTTC	CSATGGETQYF
-	TRBV14	TRBJ2-7	TRBD2	TGTGCCAGCAGCCAAGGACTAGCGGGTTACGAGCAGTACTTC	CASSQGLAGYEQYF
many	TRBV27	TRBJ2-7	-	TGTGCCAGCAGTACAGGGTTCTACGAGCAGTACTTC	CASSTGFYEQYF
-	TRBV9	TRBJ2-1	TRBD2	TGTGCCAGCAGCCCCGGCGGGGGGGCTAAAAATGAGCAGTTCTTC	CASSPGGGAKNEQFF
-	TRBV29-1	TRBJ2-7	TRBD1	TGCAGCGTCGGACAGGACCCTTACCCCGAGCAGTACTTC	CSVGQDPYPEQYF
-	TRBV11-2	TRBJ2-1	-	TGTGCCAGCAGCCCCGGAGCCCGGCCGCTAGAGAATGAGCAGTTCTTC	CASSPGARPLENEQFF
-	TRBV29-1	TRBJ2-4	-	TGCAGCGTTGGGATCCGGGGCAACATTCAGTACTTC	CSVGIRGNIQYF
many	TRBV6-5	TRBJ1-5	TRBD1	TGTGCCAGCAGTTACTTACCACCGGGACAGGGTTTGCAGCCCCAGCATTTT	CASSYLPPGQGLQPQHF
few	TRBV12-3/TRBV12-4	TRBJ1-4	TRBD1	TGTGCCAGCACCCCGACAGGGGGTGACGAAAAACTGTTTTTT	CASTPTGGDEKLFF
many	TRBV12-3/TRBV12-4	TRBJ2-7	TRBD1	TGTGCCAGCAGTTTGGGTGGGACAGGGGGTCCCTACGAGCAGTACTTC	CASSLGGTGGPYEQYF
few	TRBV11-2	TRBJ2-7	TRBD2	TGTGCCAGCAGCTTAGGACTAGCGGGGGGGGGAGCCTACGAGCAGTACTTC	CASSLGLAGGGAYEQYF
-	TRBV27	TRBJ2-3	-	TGTGCCAGCATGTGGGCCCCAAATTCAGATACGCAGTATTTT	CASMWAPNSDTQYF
-	TRBV24-1	TRBJ2-7	TRBD2	TGTGCCACCAGTGACCCGGGGGGGCACTCCTACGAGCAGTACTTC	CATSDPGGHSYEQYF
many	TRBV6-2/TRBV6-3	TRBJ2-3	TRBD1	TGTGCCAGCAGCCCGGGACAGGACACAGATACGCAGTATTTT	CASSPGQDTDTQYF
-	TRBV14	TRBJ2-7	-	TGTGCCAGCAGCCAAGGACAGATATACGAGCAGTACTTC	CASSQGQIYEQYF
few	TRBV4-2	TRBJ2-5	-	TGTGCCAGCAGCCAAGAGCAGACCCAGTACTTC	CASSQEQTQYF
-	TRBV9	TRBJ2-1	-	TGTGCCAGCAGCGTAGCGGGCGGGACCTACAATGAGCAGTTCTTC	CASSVAGGTYNEQFF
-	TRBV20-1	TRBJ1-1	-	TGCAGTGTTACTCAGGGTGGGGCGAGCACTGAAGCTTTCTTT	CSVTQGGASTEAFF
-	TRBV3-1	TRBJ2-7	-	TGTGCCAGCAGCCATGAAGGCTACGAGCAGTACTTC	CASSHEGYEQYF
few	TRBV29-1	TRBJ1-2	-	TGCAGCGTCCGAGACAGGAGTTATGGCTACACCTTC	CSVRDRSYGYTF
few	TRBV6-2/TRBV6-3	TRBJ2-1	-	TGTGCCAGCACCAAACCCCTAACTCTTTACGTATACAATGAGCAGTTCTTC	CASTKPLTLYVYNEQFF
-	TRBV20-1	TRBJ2-7	-	TGCAGTGCTAAGGATACCCCTGCCTACGAGCAGTACTTC	CSAKDTPAYEQYF
few	TRBV10-3	TRBJ2-5	TRBD1	TGTGCCATCAGTGAAGGCCAGGGGGCGAAGGCCCAGTACTTC	CAISEGQGAKAQYF
once	TRBV7-6	TRBJ1-1	-	TGTGCCAGCAGCCAATTGAGAGGATGGGAGGGGTCGAACACTGAAGCTTTCTTT	CASSQLRGWEGSNTEAFF
few	TRBV7-9	TRBJ2-7	TRBD2	TGTGCCAGCAGCTCCGGGAGGACTAGCGGTATTTACGAGCAGTACTTC	CASSSGRTSGIYEQYF
few	TRBV28	TRBJ2-3	-	TGTGCCAGCATAAGCACTAGCACAGATACGCAGTATTTT	CASISTSTDTQYF
-	TRBV5-1	TRBJ2-3	-	TGCGCCAGCAGCTTTGGACGGACAGTCACAGATACGCAGTATTTT	CASSFGRTVTDTQYF
few	TRBV4-1	TRBJ2-1	TRBD2	TGCGCCAGCAGCCAAGATGAGGCGGGGGGGCGCTATGAGCAGTTCTTC	CASSQDEAGGRYEQFF
-	TRBV6-1	TRBJ2-1	-	TGTGCCAGCAGGCTTGGTGGATCCTACAATGAGCAGTTCTTC	CASRLGGSYNEQFF
-	TRBV12-3/TRBV12-4	TRBJ2-1	TRBD2	TGTGCCAGCAGTTTAGGGACTAGCGGGGGGGGTGAGCAGTTCTTC	CASSLGTSGGGEQFF
few	TRBV12-3/TRBV12-4	TRBJ2-7	-	TGTGCCAGCAGTCCAATCCTCTCCGAGCAGTACTTC	CASSPILSEQYF
-	TRBV9	TRBJ2-7	-	TGTGCCAGCAGCCGGATAGGAGGGGCAAATCCGCACGAGCAGTACTTC	CASSRIGGANPHEQYF
few	TRBV7-2	TRBJ2-7	-	TGTGCCAGCAGCTTGACTCCTCAATTAATTGCCTACGAGCAGTACTTC	CASSLTPQLIAYEQYF
few	TRBV2	TRBJ2-7	-	TGTGCCAGCAGTGGGGACCCCCCAGGCAACGAGCAGTACTTC	CASSGDPPGNEQYF
few	TRBV29-1	TRBJ2-5	-	TGCAGCGTTGAAGAGGTAGGGGAGACCCAGTACTTC	CSVEEVGETQYF
-	TRBV29-1	TRBJ2-1	TRBD2	TGCAGCACAGGGACTAGCGGGTCCAGCTCCTACAATGAGCAGTTCTTC	CSTGTSGSSSYNEQFF
-	TRBV6-1	TRBJ1-4	-	TGTGCCAGCAGAACGAGGGGGTCGAGTACTAATGAAAAACTGTTTTTT	CASRTRGSSTNEKLFF
-	TRBV5-1	TRBJ2-1	-	TGCGCCAGCCGCACCCTAGCGTCTCATTACAATGAGCAGTTCTTC	CASRTLASHYNEQFF